The 22 T cell receptor beta chains in this list originate from one sample, sequenced in a study of blood T cell repertoires in COVID-19. TCRdb's copy holds only in-frame clones and misses some; the assay was immunoSEQ multiplex PCR. The data contain around 120,000 clones, about four fifths of them singletons. The specimen sequenced was peripheral blood. The receptors derive from a man aged 70-80 years with acute or convalescent COVID-19.

The V call is TRBV5-1, the J call TRBJ1-3, with D tentatively TRBD1 (6 bases). The V gene's germline CDR1 is SGHRS and CDR2 YFSETQ. V was shortened by 0 bases and J by 0 bases, with 16 bases between the two germline ends. This CDR3 region has 18 residues. The DNA of the CDR3 is TGCGCCAGCAGCTTGGGCGCCGGGACAAGATCCTCTGGAAACACCATATATTTT. It is translated as CASSLGAGTRSSGNTIYF.

Here the CDR3 reads CASTDRGEWNTQYF. The CDR3 DNA reads TGTGCCAGCACTGACAGGGGCGAATGGAATACGCAGTATTTT. The chain carries TRBV2 and TRBJ2-3, with 8 bases fitting TRBD1. The CDR3 totals 14 residues. Trimming took 7 bases from V and 7 from J; bases not matched to a gene: 10. The germline CDR1 and CDR2 sequences are SNHLY and FYNNEI.

The genes are TRBV7-2 and TRBJ1-2; TRBD1 matches 8 bases. Looked up from germline, CDR1 is SGHTA and CDR2 is FQGNSA. J gave up 7 bases and V 4 bases, and 17 bases lay outside the gene matches. The CDR3 contains 17 residues. The CDR3 region is CASSYRGGDRGPGGYTF. In DNA form, the CDR3 reads TGTGCCAGCAGCTACCGAGGAGGTGACAGGGGACCGGGTGGCTACACCTTC.

The V and J genes are TRBV5-5 and TRBJ2-2; TRBD1 is a possible D gene (5 bases). V was clipped by 3 bases and J by 5 bases, with 11 bases between them. The CDR3 extends over 14 amino acids. Germline-derived CDR1 and CDR2 are SGHKS and YYEKEE (reference sequence). CDR3 loop: CASSYLQATGELFF. The DNA of the CDR3 is TGTGCCAGCAGCTATTTACAGGCTACCGGGGAGCTGTTTTTT.

J is TRBJ1-1 and V is TRBV21-1; the table names TRBD1, a call not compared with the DNA. TRBV21-1 is a listed pseudogene. The length of the CDR3 is 13 residues. The CDR3 reads CASSKTVNTEAFF. CDR3 in DNA: TGTGCCAGCAGCAAAACAGTGAACACTGAAGCTTTCTTT.

This chain links TRBV6-5 with TRBJ1-4; no definite D call. The CDR3 is made up of 15 amino acids. The germline V gene encodes CDR1 MNHEY and CDR2 SVGAGI. V gave up 6 bases and J gave up 1 base, with 12 bases separating them. CDR3 in amino acids: CASSHRLGTNEKLFF. For the CDR3, the DNA is TGTGCCAGCAGCCACCGACTGGGAACTAATGAAAAACTGTTTTTT.

This chain connects TRBV10-3 to TRBJ2-1; 7 bases fit TRBD1. Germline V CDR1 and CDR2: ENHRY, SYGVKD. The J segment lost 6 bases and the V segment lost 11 bases, leaving 4 bases of the junction unmatched. This CDR3 has 11 amino acids. CDR3 protein: CAAAGGNEQFF. The CDR3 bases are TGTGCCGCAGCAGGGGGCAATGAGCAGTTCTTC.

The chain uses TRBV4-3 and TRBJ2-7, with 14 nucleotides matching TRBD2. V lost 6 bases to trimming and J lost 5 bases; unmatched junction nucleotides: 6. Germline lookup yields CDR1 LGHNA and CDR2 YSLEER. The CDR3 runs 15 residues. The CDR3 DNA sequence: TGCGCCAGCAGTTCCGGGACTAGCGGGGGCGACGAGCAGTACTTC. The encoded protein is CASSSGTSGGDEQYF.

The V call is TRBV12-3 or TRBV12-4, the J call TRBJ1-2; D not resolved. V gave up 2 bases and J gave up 4 bases, with 5 bases separating them. This CDR3 spans 12 amino acids. CDR3 bases: TGTGCCAGCAGTTTATCCCTCTATGGCTACACCTTC. Its protein is CASSLSLYGYTF.

The V call is TRBV6-2 or TRBV6-3, the J call TRBJ1-1; D is possibly TRBD1 (6 bases). V lost 2 bases and J 0 bases, leaving 13 bases between the germline ends. From germline, CDR1 is MNHEY and CDR2 SVGEGT. This CDR3 has 16 residues. CDR3 coding DNA: TGTGCCAGCAGTTACGCCCTCACAGGGTTGAACACTGAAGCTTTCTTT. This gives the protein CASSYALTGLNTEAFF.

Written as DNA, the CDR3 is TGTGCCAGCAGTTCCCGCCTGGACAGGGCGGGCACCTTC. Translated: CASSSRLDRAGTF. The chain has TRBV27 and TRBJ1-2; 8 bases align to TRBD1. The CDR3 loop spans 13 amino acids. V gave up 4 bases and J gave up 13 bases; unmatched junction bases: 11. CDR1 is MNHEY, CDR2 SMNVEV, per germline (reference sequence).

This clone was recorded once. This chain uses TRBV5-1 with TRBJ2-1, with TRBD2 identical over 7 bases. The length of the CDR3 is 15 residues. The V gene's germline CDR1 is SGHRS and CDR2 YFSETQ. V lost 4 bases to trimming and J lost 7 bases; unmatched junction nucleotides: 11. In nucleotides, the CDR3 is TGCGCCAGCAGCAGGCTAAGCGGGGCAACGAATGAGCAGTTCTTC. Its protein product is CASSRLSGATNEQFF. Based on the CDR3 plus reference TRBV5-1 and TRBJ2-1, the full variable domain is KAGVTQTPRYLIKTRGQQVTLSCSPISGHRSVSWYQQTPGQGLQFLFEYFSETQRNKGNFPGRFSGRQFSNSRSEMNVSTLELGDSALYLCASSRLSGATNEQFFGPGTRLTVL.

Notes on this clone: A junction boundary mismatches the germline segment, possibly from a read error. This same CDR3 is encoded by further DNA sequences in the sample. V and J are TRBV7-9 and TRBJ2-2, with TRBD1 as a possible D gene (6 bases). Germline V lookup: CDR1 SEHNR, CDR2 FQNEAQ (reference sequence). The CDR3 consists of 17 residues. CDR3 residues: CASSSGAGYANTGELFF. CDR3 bases: TGTGCTAGCAGCTCAGGGGCGGGCTACGCGAACACCGGGGAGCTGTTTTTT. The full variable domain, rest sourced from reference TRBV7-9 and TRBJ2-2, is DTGVSQNPRHKITKRGQNVTFRCDPISEHNRLYWYRQTLGQGPEFLTYFQNEAQLEKSRLLSDRFSAERPKGSFSTLEIQRTEQGDSAMYLCASSSGAGYANTGELFFGEGSRLTVL.

The chain uses TRBV9 and TRBJ1-2; the match to TRBD1 covers 7 bases. The ends lost 1 base at V and 7 bases at J; junction bases unmatched: 4. Per germline, CDR1 SGDLS and CDR2 YYNGEE. This CDR3 spans 13 amino acids. The CDR3 spells CASSVITGVGYTF. The CDR3 DNA is TGTGCCAGCAGCGTAATAACAGGGGTTGGCTACACCTTC.

The chain carries TRBV3-1 (or the pseudogene TRBV3-2) and TRBJ1-2, with a weak D call TRBD1 (6 bases). The CDR3 length is 14 residues. The ends were cut back, 1 base at V and 7 bases at J, with 13 bases in the middle. Germline CDR1 and CDR2: LGHDT and YNNKEL (reference sequence). CDR3 sequence reads: CASSQVGAYSGYTF. CDR3 in DNA: TGTGCCAGCAGCCAAGTGGGGGCATATAGTGGCTACACCTTC.

This clone was seen a few times. The chain joins TRBV18 to TRBJ1-1; 7 bases match TRBD1. Germline lookup yields CDR1 KGHSH and CDR2 LQKENI. The CDR3 runs to 12 residues. Trimming at V came to 2 bases and at J to 8 bases, leaving 2 bases not matched to a gene. The CDR3 DNA reads TGTGCCAGCTCACCATCGGACAGGGAAGCTTTCTTT. Its translation: CASSPSDREAFF. Full variable domain (outside the CDR3, taken from reference TRBV18 and TRBJ1-1): NAGVMQNPRHLVRRRGQEARLRCSPMKGHSHVYWYRQLPEEGLKFMVYLQKENIIDESGMPKERFSAEFPKEGPSILRIQQVVRGDSAAYFCASSPSDREAFFGQGTRLTVV.

This clone came up once. The genes are TRBV6-5 and TRBJ1-5; a weak D match, TRBD1 (5 bases). Trimming left V 0 bases short and J 0 bases short, with 9 bases between. The CDR3 spans 16 residues. Germline V gene sequence: CDR1 MNHEY, CDR2 SVGAGI. The CDR3 reads CASSYSHRYSNQPQHF. The DNA of the CDR3 is TGTGCCAGCAGTTACTCACACAGGTATAGCAATCAGCCCCAGCATTTT.

The chain carries TRBV28 and TRBJ1-6; 7 bases map to TRBD1. CDR1 MDHEN and CDR2 SYDVKM come from the germline V gene. This CDR3 spans 14 amino acids. The V and J ends lost 6 bases and 9 bases, in that order; junction bases with no gene match: 8. CDR3 in amino acids: CASRDGTVSSPLHF. DNA of the CDR3: TGTGCCAGCAGGGACGGGACAGTCTCTTCACCCCTCCACTTT.

The V and J genes are TRBV29-1 and TRBJ2-6; 7 positions agree with TRBD1. Germline V CDR1 and CDR2: SQVTM, ANQGSEA. The V and J ends lost 6 bases and 4 bases, in that order; junction bases with no gene match: 6. The CDR3 extends over 14 amino acids. The CDR3 coding sequence is TGCAGCGTCCCGACAGGGACCGGGGCCAACGTCCTGACTTTC. Protein product: CSVPTGTGANVLTF.

This rearrangement joins TRBV30 to TRBJ1-2, with a tentative D call TRBD1 (6 bases). Trimming stripped 2 bases from V and 4 bases from J, with 17 bases between. This CDR3 region has 15 residues. CDR1 and CDR2 from the germline V gene are GTSNPN and SVGIG (reference sequence). Written as DNA, the CDR3 is TGTGCCTGGAGTCACAGAAGGGGGTTTGGCTATGGCTACACCTTC. Translating it yields CAWSHRRGFGYGYTF.

The genes are TRBV9 and TRBJ1-4; 9 positions agree with TRBD1. Germline loops: CDR1 SGDLS, CDR2 YYNGEE. Trimming removed 4 bases from V and 7 bases from J; junction bases left unmatched: 8. The CDR3 loop spans 15 amino acids. This CDR3 is CASSPGQGGGEKLFF. CDR3 DNA sequence: TGTGCCAGCAGCCCGGGACAGGGCGGAGGTGAAAAACTGTTTTTT.

V and J are TRBV15 and TRBJ1-4, with TRBD1 matching over 7 bases. V shed 2 bases, J shed 8 bases, and the junction held 5 bases outside the gene matches. The CDR3 is 14 amino acids. CDR1 and CDR2 from the germline V gene are LNHNV and YYDKDF (reference sequence). The chain's CDR3 is CATSRQNRGEKLFF. DNA of the CDR3: TGTGCCACCAGCAGACAAAACAGGGGCGAAAAACTGTTTTTT. Variable domain in full (rest from reference TRBV15 and TRBJ1-4): DAMVIQNPRYQVTQFGKPVTLSCSQTLNHNVMYWYQQKSSQAPKLLFHYYDKDFNNEADTPDNFQSRRPNTSFCFLDIRSPGLGDTAMYLCATSRQNRGEKLFFGSGTQLSVL.